Listed here are 10 T cell receptor beta chains from one sample, sequenced in a study of shared clonotypes between healthy human individuals. This table comes from immunoSEQ multiplex PCR, and its TCRdb copy is limited to in-frame clones, with some not included. The data show 1 million to 1.3 million clones, around three quarters seen once. Specimen: memory CD4+ T cells from PBMCs. The subset was: CD45RA-negative fraction. The receptors originated from a man younger than 35 in good health. Some clones in this sample may be carry-over from other donors' samples.

This rearrangement joins TRBV5-4 to TRBJ2-1; possibly TRBD1 for D (6 bases). This CDR3 region has 15 residues. V was pared by 2 bases and J by 6 bases, with 15 bases between. Germline V gene sequence: CDR1 SGHNT, CDR2 YYREEE (reference sequence). The CDR3 nucleotides read TGTGCCAGCAGCTTCCGGGACATAAGTAGCAATGAGCAGTTCTTC. Its translation: CASSFRDISSNEQFF.

V is TRBV7-2 and J is TRBJ2-5; D is uncertain. Germline V lookup: CDR1 SGHTA, CDR2 FQGNSA. V lost 1 base and J lost 5, with 11 bases in between. This CDR3 has 14 residues. CDR3: CASSLGVAWETQYF. The CDR3, as DNA: TGTGCCAGCAGCTTAGGGGTGGCATGGGAGACCCAGTACTTC.

The V gene is TRBV7-3, the J gene TRBJ2-1; D is possibly TRBD1 or TRBD2 (5 bases each). Trimming removed 0 bases from V and 5 bases from J, with 11 bases in between. Germline CDR1 and CDR2: SGHTA and FQGTGA. The CDR3 covers 15 residues. This CDR3 is CASSLTGTTHNEQFF. The CDR3 nucleotides read TGTGCCAGCAGCTTAACAGGGACCACCCACAATGAGCAGTTCTTC.

The J gene is TRBJ2-1, the V gene TRBV7-3; D gene ambiguous. V was clipped by 5 bases and J by 0 bases, with 23 bases between them. This CDR3 is 19 amino acids long. In germline, CDR1 is SGHTA, CDR2 FQGTGA. The CDR3 DNA follows: TGTGCCAGCAGCCAACGCGGAGCCCGAGCTCCGTCCTCCTACAATGAGCAGTTCTTC. This encodes CASSQRGARAPSSYNEQFF.

A single count supports this clone. This chain links TRBV28 with TRBJ2-7; maybe TRBD1 (5 bases). CDR3 length equals 16 residues. Germline V CDR1 and CDR2: MDHEN, SYDVKM. V lost 8 bases and J lost 6, with 26 bases in between. The chain's CDR3 is CASRERGVQAPPEQYF. CDR3 DNA: TGTGCCAGCCGTGAGAGAGGTGTACAGGCCCCTCCCGAGCAGTACTTC. The whole variable domain, filled in from reference TRBV28 and TRBJ2-7, reads DVKVTQSSRYLVKRTGEKVFLECVQDMDHENMFWYRQDPGLGLRLIYFSYDVKMKEKGDIPEGYSVSREKKERFSLILESASTNQTSMYLCASRERGVQAPPEQYFGPGTRLTVT.

The V gene is TRBV23-1, the J gene TRBJ2-1; D possibly corresponds to TRBD1 (5 bases). TRBV23-1 is recorded as an ORF, its role being uncertain. Trimming left V 1 base short and J 11 bases short, with 24 bases between. The CDR3 has 17 residues. The CDR3 region has the DNA TGCGCCAGCAGTCAATTATGGGGCCGTTGGACCCAAATGAAGCAGTTCTTC. Translated, it gives CASSQLWGRWTQMKQFF.

The rearrangement links TRBV10-3 to TRBJ1-1; D is possibly TRBD1 (6 bases). The V and J ends lost 10 bases and 5 bases respectively, with 26 bases between them. In germline, CDR1 is ENHRY, CDR2 SYGVKD. This CDR3 has 16 amino acids. CDR3 amino acids: CATGSTGLAGRTEAFF. DNA for the CDR3: TGTGCCACCGGATCCACAGGGTTAGCGGGACGAACTGAAGCTTTCTTT.

The V call is TRBV9, the J call TRBJ1-2, with D tentatively TRBD1 (6 bases). The germline V gene encodes CDR1 SGDLS and CDR2 YYNGEE. This CDR3 comprises 14 residues. V was shortened by 1 base and J by 2 bases, with 9 bases between the two germline ends. CDR3 region: CASSVLGANYGYTF. The DNA of the CDR3 is TGTGCCAGCAGCGTATTGGGGGCCAACTATGGCTACACCTTC.

The chain couples TRBV11-1 to TRBJ2-2, with 9 positions matching TRBD2. Germline lookup yields CDR1 SGHAT and CDR2 FQDESV (reference sequence). CDR3 length: 15 residues. Trimming at V came to 3 bases and at J to 6 bases, leaving 5 bases not matched to a gene. As DNA, the CDR3 is TGTGCCAGCAGCTTCTTAGCGGGAGCTGCCGGGGAGCTGTTTTTT. It encodes CASSFLAGAAGELFF. The full variable domain, completed using reference TRBV11-1 and TRBJ2-2, is EAEVAQSPRYKITEKSQAVAFWCDPISGHATLYWYRQILGQGPELLVQFQDESVVDDSQLPKDRFSAERLKGVDSTLKIQPAELGDSAMYLCASSFLAGAAGELFFGEGSRLTVL.

This clone was observed a handful of times. This chain joins TRBV7-3 and TRBJ1-2, with 8 positions matching TRBD1. The length of the CDR3 is 13 residues. CDR1 SGHTA and CDR2 FQGTGA come from the germline V gene. V shed 3 bases and J 8 bases; nucleotides not matched to a gene: 5. CDR3 amino acids: CASSFARGHGYTF. In DNA form, the CDR3 reads TGTGCCAGCAGCTTTGCCAGGGGGCACGGCTACACCTTC. The entire variable domain, with the rest obtained from reference TRBV7-3 and TRBJ1-2, is as follows: GAGVSQTPSNKVTEKGKYVELRCDPISGHTALYWYRQSLGQGPEFLIYFQGTGAADDSGLPNDRFFAVRPEGSVSTLKIQRTERGDSAVYLCASSFARGHGYTFGSGTRLTVV.